This T cell receptor (beta chain) was sequenced in a study of primary melanoma T cells and metastatic recurrence (dated by TCRdb to about 2020). General notes on the study: The cohort comprised approximately 190 primary melanomas of stage T2 to T4, with thickness greater than 1 mm. The study examined whether T-cell fraction and T-cell repertoire clonality in primary melanoma tumors predicted patient outcome. Progression-free survival was the clinical outcome compared against the T-cell fraction measured by TCR beta sequencing. Histopathological grading of tumor-infiltrating lymphocytes was compared with the sequencing-derived T-cell fraction.

Library construction relied on the immunoSEQ multiplex PCR assay. Primary melanoma tumor tissue was subjected to high-throughput sequencing of the T-cell receptor beta chain. On the authors' methods: TCRB CDR3 sharing between samples and the distribution of insertions and deletions were included in the repertoire analyses. A gradient-boosted model ranked the predictive value of the T-cell fraction against histopathological variables. This is the immuneACCESS table as TCRdb keeps it, with only in-frame sequences that have V and J called. A part of the clones is gone; compared with another copy, unresolved V genes explain less than half, and the rest is unexplained. D and trimming were read from the DNA, whereas the V and J calls and clone size are those reported in that table. The sample records 600 to 950 clones, roughly 79% of which are singletons. Roughly two fifths of the sample is in the top ten clones.

V loses 4 bases at its end and J loses 8 bases; junction bases beyond the gene matches: 9. CDR1 and CDR2 are drawn from the germline V gene: SGDLS, YYNGEE. Spanning cysteine to phenylalanine, the CDR3 consists of 14 amino acids. This entry keeps only the CDR3 DNA: 42 bases, framed from base 1. The primary melanoma of each patient had been surgically resected and was considered potentially curable but at risk of metastatic recurrence. General study outcomes and caveats: Tumor T-cell fraction was reported to predict progression-free survival independently of thickness, ulceration, mitotic rate and age. A T-cell fraction greater than 20% appeared to be protective whatever the ulceration status, mitotic rate or nodal disease. The authors framed an effective T-cell-mediated antitumor response in primary melanoma only as a suggestion, not a demonstrated mechanism. Adding T-cell fraction to tumor thickness reportedly improved progression-free survival prediction more than adding any other histopathological variable.

To note about this clone: The antigen this receptor binds is unknown. The record has no base qualities; no much larger clone is one base away.

The clonotype comes from a human donor with melanoma. The sequence joins TRBV9 to TRBJ1-2; 9 bases in between match TRBD1. The sequenced sample consisted of melanoma tumor tissue. The CDR3 sequence is CASSSQQGALGYTF. DNA sequence: TGTGCCAGCAGCTCACAACAGGGGGCTCTGGGCTACACCTTC.